These 14 T cell receptor beta chains share one sample of origin, sequenced in a study of blood T cell repertoires in COVID-19. Clones were sequenced by immunoSEQ multiplex PCR, and TCRdb holds only the in-frame ones, with some missing. Of about 250,000 clones listed, 84% are singletons. The sample comprised peripheral blood. The origin of the receptors is a man over 45 with acute or convalescent COVID-19.

The gene calls are TRBV30 and TRBJ1-4, with a weak D call TRBD1 (5 bases). V lost 4 bases and J lost 7, with 13 bases in between. Germline V gives CDR1 GTSNPN, CDR2 SVGIG (reference sequence). The length of the CDR3 is 13 residues. As DNA, the CDR3 is TGTGCCTGGACAGCCCAGGGACTTGAAAAACTGTTTTTT. Amino acid sequence: CAWTAQGLEKLFF.

The chain employs TRBV6-5 and TRBJ2-1; 8 nucleotides line up with TRBD2. CDR3 length: 12 amino acids. Germline V gene sequence: CDR1 MNHEY, CDR2 SVGAGI. Germline trimming cut 10 bases from V and 4 bases from J; bases unmatched to any gene: 3. CDR3 coding DNA: TGTGCCACGACTAGCGTATACAATGAGCAGTTCTTC. It encodes CATTSVYNEQFF.

J is TRBJ2-1 and V is TRBV11-2, with 9 bases identical to TRBD2. Trimming at V came to 7 bases and at J to 0 bases, leaving 4 bases not matched to a gene. Germline V lookup: CDR1 SGHAT, CDR2 FQNNGV. CDR3 size: 15 residues. This CDR3 reads CASTAGGSSYNEQFF. CDR3 in DNA: TGTGCCAGCACCGCGGGGGGGAGCTCCTACAATGAGCAGTTCTTC.

This clone has only a few counts. The chain joins TRBV5-1 to TRBJ2-7; 8 bases are a match to TRBD2. The CDR3 runs 15 residues. Per germline, CDR1 SGHRS and CDR2 YFSETQ. Trimming removed 0 bases from V and 1 base from J; junction bases left unmatched: 3. CDR3 amino acids: CASSLEPGGSYEQYF. In nucleotides, the CDR3 is TGCGCCAGCAGCTTGGAACCGGGGGGGTCCTACGAGCAGTACTTC. The whole variable domain, remainder taken from reference TRBV5-1 and TRBJ2-7, is KAGVTQTPRYLIKTRGQQVTLSCSPISGHRSVSWYQQTPGQGLQFLFEYFSETQRNKGNFPGRFSGRQFSNSRSEMNVSTLELGDSALYLCASSLEPGGSYEQYFGPGTRLTVT.

The chain recombines TRBV30 with TRBJ1-1; maybe TRBD1 (6 bases). Trimming stripped 5 bases from V and 4 bases from J, with 14 bases between. This CDR3 has 13 residues. CDR1 and CDR2 from the germline V gene are GTSNPN and SVGIG (reference sequence). This CDR3 reads CAWGRGGGTEAFF. In DNA form, the CDR3 reads TGTGCCTGGGGGCGGGGAGGGGGCACTGAAGCTTTCTTT. Full variable domain (remainder filled in from reference TRBV30 and TRBJ1-1): SQTIHQWPATLVQPVGSPLSLECTVEGTSNPNLYWYRQAAGRGLQLLFYSVGIGQISSEVPQNLSASRPQDRQFILSSKKLLLSDSGFYLCAWGRGGGTEAFFGQGTRLTVV.

This clone appeared a single time. This chain connects TRBV7-9 to TRBJ2-3, with D perhaps matching TRBD1 (5 bases). V lost 4 bases, J lost 4 bases, and 15 bases lay in between. The germline CDR1 and CDR2 sequences are SEHNR and FQNEAQ (reference sequence). The CDR3 has 15 residues. CDR3 bases: TGTGCCAGCAGCTCGCAGGGTCCCACGGCAGATACGCAGTATTTT. It codes for CASSSQGPTADTQYF.

The chain links TRBV7-9 to TRBJ1-1; TRBD1 agrees at 9 bases. Per germline, CDR1 SEHNR and CDR2 FQNEAQ (reference sequence). J lost 5 bases, V lost 7 bases, and 8 bases had no gene match. This CDR3 region has 14 residues. The CDR3 DNA follows: TGTGCCAGCATAATCGGGACAGGGAGGACTGAAGCTTTCTTT. It codes for CASIIGTGRTEAFF.

The chain's CDR3 is CAAVKQNTEAFF. CDR3 coding DNA: TGTGCCGCAGTAAAACAGAACACTGAAGCTTTCTTT. The rearrangement joins TRBV12-5 to TRBJ1-1; D not certain. Per the germline V gene, CDR1 is LGHNT and CDR2 is FRNRAP. CDR3 size: 12 residues.

The gene calls are TRBV5-1 and TRBJ1-4; tentatively, D is TRBD1 (6 bases). The CDR3 has 14 residues. V lost 4 bases and J lost 5, with 12 bases in between. Per germline, CDR1 SGHRS and CDR2 YFSETQ. CDR3 amino acids: CASSPRTDNEKLFF. CDR3 in DNA: TGCGCCAGCAGCCCTCGGACAGACAATGAAAAACTGTTTTTT.

The chain is built from TRBV11-2 and TRBJ2-4, with D possibly being TRBD2 (6 bases). Germline V gene lookup returns CDR1 SGHAT and CDR2 FQNNGV. The CDR3 has 19 amino acids. Trimming took off 1 base at V and 3 bases at J, with 22 bases between the two ends. In nucleotides, the CDR3 is TGTGCCAGCAGCTTAGGCGGGGAGCCCTCCTATTTCGACAAAAACATTCAGTACTTC. Amino acids: CASSLGGEPSYFDKNIQYF.

The gene calls are TRBV5-6 and TRBJ2-5; 7 nucleotides line up with TRBD2. Germline assignment: CDR1 SGHDT and CDR2 YYEEEE. The CDR3 loop spans 15 amino acids. J was trimmed by 5 bases and V by 0 bases; bases with no gene match: 7. CDR3 nucleotides: TGTGCCAGCAGCTTGGCTGGGACTATCCTGGAGACCCAGTACTTC. Its protein product is CASSLAGTILETQYF.

CDR3 coding DNA: TGTGCCAGCAGTTCCCACTACGACAGGGAGGAAAGGGGAGTGCATTTT. Protein: CASSSHYDREERGVHF. The gene calls are TRBV6-6 and TRBJ1-5; 7 bases are shared with TRBD1. The CDR3 is made up of 16 amino acids. Germline assignment: CDR1 MNHNY and CDR2 SVGAGI (reference sequence). Trimming cost V 4 bases and J 15 bases; bases outside gene matches: 21.

This CDR3 reads CASSSRGQASNVQYF. CDR3 nucleotides: TGTGCCAGCAGTTCCCGGGGACAGGCCAGTAACGTGCAGTACTTC. V gene TRBV6-5 combines with J gene TRBJ2-7; 8 nucleotides line up with TRBD1. The junction had 14 bases not matched to a gene; V was cut back by 4 bases and J by 9 bases. Germline loops: CDR1 MNHEY, CDR2 SVGAGI. The CDR3 is 15 amino acids.

J is TRBJ2-4 and V is TRBV27; D possibly corresponds to TRBD1 (6 bases). The germline V and J ends were trimmed by 5 bases and 0 bases, with 14 bases remaining between them. CDR1 is MNHEY, CDR2 SMNVEV, per germline (reference sequence). The CDR3 extends over 16 amino acids. CDR3 in amino acids: CASSGDRRLAKNIQYF. DNA of the CDR3: TGTGCCAGCAGTGGTGACAGGAGACTAGCCAAAAACATTCAGTACTTC.